This T cell receptor (beta chain) is drawn from a study of PD-1 blockade in classical Hodgkin lymphoma. Study-wide context: Nivolumab 3 mg/kg was given intravenously every 2 weeks. Findings of the study overall: In CD4+ cells, TCR diversity went up significantly by C4D1, but in CD8+ cells it did not. The study found complete responders had baseline diversity similar to newly diagnosed patients. Reported baseline diversity: healthy donors highest, relapsed/refractory patients lowest.

Time point indicated: cycle 4 day 1 (C4D1), after 5 to 7 weeks of nivolumab. Exposure to brentuximab vedotin varied, and each patient had relapsed following autologous stem cell transplantation. Negative selection with magnetic separation was used to purify CD4+ T cells from thawed PBMCs. The CDR3 has 12 residues. V lost 8 bases and J 4 bases, leaving 10 bases between the germline ends. Germline CDR1 is MDHEN and CDR2 is SYDVKM. In this sample, this clone turned up once. As yet, its antigen is unknown. TCRdb keeps only in-frame clones here, not all; method: immunoSEQ multiplex PCR. The profile shows 25,000 to 30,000 clones, approximately 90% of them singletons.

Specimen: CD4+ T cells from blood, collected before the fourth cycle of nivolumab. The clonotype comes from a human donor with classical Hodgkin lymphoma. The rearrangement uses TRBV28 and TRBJ2-3; D is unresolved. CDR3 loop: CASHGPADTQYF. The CDR3 nucleotides are TGTGCCAGCCACGGCCCTGCAGATACGCAGTATTTT.